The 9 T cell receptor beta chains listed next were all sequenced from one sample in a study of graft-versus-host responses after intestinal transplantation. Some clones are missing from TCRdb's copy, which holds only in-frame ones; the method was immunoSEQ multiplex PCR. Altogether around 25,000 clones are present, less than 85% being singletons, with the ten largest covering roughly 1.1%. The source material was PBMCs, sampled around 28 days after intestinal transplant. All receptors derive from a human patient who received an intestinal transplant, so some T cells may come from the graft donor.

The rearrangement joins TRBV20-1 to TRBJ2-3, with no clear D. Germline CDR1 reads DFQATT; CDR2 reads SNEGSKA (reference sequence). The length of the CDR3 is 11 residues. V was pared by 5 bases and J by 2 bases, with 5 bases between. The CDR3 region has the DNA TGCAGTGCTCCATTCACAGATACGCAGTATTTT. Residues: CSAPFTDTQYF.

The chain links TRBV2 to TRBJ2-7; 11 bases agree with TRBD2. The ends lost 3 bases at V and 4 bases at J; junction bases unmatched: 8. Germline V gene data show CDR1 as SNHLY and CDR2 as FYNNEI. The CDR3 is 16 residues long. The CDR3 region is CASSDGLAGPPYEQYF. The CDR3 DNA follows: TGTGCCAGCAGTGATGGACTAGCGGGTCCCCCTTACGAGCAGTACTTC. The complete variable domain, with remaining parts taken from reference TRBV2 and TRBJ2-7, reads EPEVTQTPSHQVTQMGQEVILRCVPISNHLYFYWYRQILGQKVEFLVSFYNNEISEKSEIFDDQFSVERPDGSNFTLKIRSTKLEDSAMYFCASSDGLAGPPYEQYFGPGTRLTVT.

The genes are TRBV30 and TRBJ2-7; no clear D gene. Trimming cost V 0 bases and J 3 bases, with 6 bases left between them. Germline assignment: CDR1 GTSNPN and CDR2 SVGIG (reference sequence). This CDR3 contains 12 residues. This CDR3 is CAWSVTDYEQYF. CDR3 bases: TGTGCCTGGAGTGTGACGGACTACGAGCAGTACTTC. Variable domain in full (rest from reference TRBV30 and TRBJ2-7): SQTIHQWPATLVQPVGSPLSLECTVEGTSNPNLYWYRQAAGRGLQLLFYSVGIGQISSEVPQNLSASRPQDRQFILSSKKLLLSDSGFYLCAWSVTDYEQYFGPGTRLTVT.

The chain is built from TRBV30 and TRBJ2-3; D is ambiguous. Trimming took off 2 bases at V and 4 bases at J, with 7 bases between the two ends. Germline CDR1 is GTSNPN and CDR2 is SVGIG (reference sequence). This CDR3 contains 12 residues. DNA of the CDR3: TGTGCCTGGAGTCTCAGCTCAGATACGCAGTATTTT. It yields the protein CAWSLSSDTQYF.

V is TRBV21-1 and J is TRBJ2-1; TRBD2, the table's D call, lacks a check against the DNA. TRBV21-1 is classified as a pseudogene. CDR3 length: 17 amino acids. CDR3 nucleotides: TGTGCCAGCAGCAACACTCTAGCGGGAGGTTTCTACAATGAGCAGTTCTTC. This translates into CASSNTLAGGFYNEQFF.

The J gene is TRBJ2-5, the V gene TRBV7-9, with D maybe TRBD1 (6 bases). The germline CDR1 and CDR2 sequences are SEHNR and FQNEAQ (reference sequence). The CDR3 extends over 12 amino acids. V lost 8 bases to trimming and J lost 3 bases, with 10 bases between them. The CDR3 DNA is TGTGCCAGCCGTCACAGGGAAGAGACCCAGTACTTC. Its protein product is CASRHREETQYF.

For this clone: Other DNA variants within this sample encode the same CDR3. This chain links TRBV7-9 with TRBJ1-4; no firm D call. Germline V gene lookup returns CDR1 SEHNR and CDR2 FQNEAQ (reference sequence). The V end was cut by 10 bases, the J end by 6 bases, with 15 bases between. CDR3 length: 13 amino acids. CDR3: CAIEPPDYEKLFF. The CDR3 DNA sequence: TGTGCCATCGAACCTCCGGACTATGAAAAACTGTTTTTT.

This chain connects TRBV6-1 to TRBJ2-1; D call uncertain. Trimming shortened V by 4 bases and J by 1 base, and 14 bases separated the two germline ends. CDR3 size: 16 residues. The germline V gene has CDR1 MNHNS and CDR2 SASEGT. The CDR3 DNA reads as TGTGCCAGCAGTGCAACTCCGAGATTGTCCTACAATGAGCAGTTCTTC. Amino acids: CASSATPRLSYNEQFF.

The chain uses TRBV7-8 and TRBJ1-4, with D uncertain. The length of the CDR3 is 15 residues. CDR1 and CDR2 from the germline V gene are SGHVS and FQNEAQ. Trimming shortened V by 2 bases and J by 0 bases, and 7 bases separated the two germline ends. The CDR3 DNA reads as TGTGCCAGCAGCTTACAGGAAGCAACTAATGAAAAACTGTTTTTT. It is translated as CASSLQEATNEKLFF.